The clone carrying this T cell receptor beta chain was seen only a few times. This record comes from a study of blood T cell repertoires in COVID-19. The table came from immunoSEQ multiplex PCR; TCRdb's copy has only in-frame clones and leaves some out. Here the sample spans under 400,000 clones, 88% being singletons. V was clipped by 4 bases and J by 4 bases, with 11 bases between them. CDR1 and CDR2 (germline): MDHEN, SYDVKM. The CDR3 extends over 13 amino acids. The specimen was PBMCs or T cells enriched from blood (not recorded which). This TCR was recovered from a woman aged 25 to 39 who had been exposed to COVID-19. The rearrangement links TRBV28 to TRBJ2-7; D is perhaps TRBD2 (5 bases). CDR3 bases: TGTGCCAGCAGTTCTGGGGAGCCGTACGAGCAGTACTTC. Its translation: CASSSGEPYEQYF. Together with reference TRBV28 and TRBJ2-7, the CDR3 gives the full variable domain: DVKVTQSSRYLVKRTGEKVFLECVQDMDHENMFWYRQDPGLGLRLIYFSYDVKMKEKGDIPEGYSVSREKKERFSLILESASTNQTSMYLCASSSGEPYEQYFGPGTRLTVT.